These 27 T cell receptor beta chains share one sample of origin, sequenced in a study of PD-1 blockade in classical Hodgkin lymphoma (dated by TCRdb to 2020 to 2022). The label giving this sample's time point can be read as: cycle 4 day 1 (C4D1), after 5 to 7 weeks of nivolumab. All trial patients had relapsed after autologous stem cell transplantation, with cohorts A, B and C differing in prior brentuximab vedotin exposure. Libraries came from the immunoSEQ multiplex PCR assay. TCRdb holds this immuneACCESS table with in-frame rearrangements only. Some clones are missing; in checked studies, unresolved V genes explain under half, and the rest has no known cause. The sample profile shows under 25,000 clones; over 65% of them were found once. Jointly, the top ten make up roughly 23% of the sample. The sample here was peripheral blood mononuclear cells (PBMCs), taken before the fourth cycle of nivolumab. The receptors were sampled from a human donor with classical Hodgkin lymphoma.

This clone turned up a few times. CDR3 sequence reads: CASSSRVARLTEAFF. The CDR3 DNA follows: TGTGCCAGCAGTTCCAGGGTGGCTCGGCTAACTGAAGCTTTCTTT. The V and J genes are TRBV6-5 and TRBJ1-1, with D perhaps matching TRBD1 (5 bases). The germline V and J ends were trimmed by 4 bases and 5 bases, with 17 bases remaining between them. CDR1 is MNHEY, CDR2 SVGAGI, per germline. The CDR3 covers 15 residues.

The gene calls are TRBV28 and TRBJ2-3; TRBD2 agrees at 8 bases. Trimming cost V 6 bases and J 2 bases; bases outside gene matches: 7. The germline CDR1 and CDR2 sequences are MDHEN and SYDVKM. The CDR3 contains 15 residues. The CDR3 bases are TGTGCCAGCAGGGCGACTAGCGTATCCACAGATACGCAGTATTTT. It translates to CASRATSVSTDTQYF.

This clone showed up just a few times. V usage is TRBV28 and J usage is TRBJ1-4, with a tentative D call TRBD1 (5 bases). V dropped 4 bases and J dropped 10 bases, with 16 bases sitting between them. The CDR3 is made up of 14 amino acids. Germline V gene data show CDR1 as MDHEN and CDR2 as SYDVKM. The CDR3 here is CASSSGEGSGKLFF. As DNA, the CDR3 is TGTGCCAGCAGTTCCGGGGAGGGGTCTGGAAAACTGTTTTTT. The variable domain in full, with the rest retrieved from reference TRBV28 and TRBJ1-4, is DVKVTQSSRYLVKRTGEKVFLECVQDMDHENMFWYRQDPGLGLRLIYFSYDVKMKEKGDIPEGYSVSREKKERFSLILESASTNQTSMYLCASSSGEGSGKLFFGSGTQLSVL.

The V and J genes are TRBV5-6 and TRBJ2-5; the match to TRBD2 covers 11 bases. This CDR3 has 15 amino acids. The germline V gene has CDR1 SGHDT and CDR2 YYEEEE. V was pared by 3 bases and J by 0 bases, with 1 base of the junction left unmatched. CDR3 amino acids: CASSSGLADQETQYF. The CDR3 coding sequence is TGTGCCAGCAGCTCGGGACTAGCGGACCAAGAGACCCAGTACTTC. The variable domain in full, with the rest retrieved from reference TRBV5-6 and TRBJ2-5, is DAGVTQSPTHLIKTRGQQVTLRCSPKSGHDTVSWYQQALGQGPQFIFQYYEEEERQRGNFPDRFSGHQFPNYSSELNVNALLLGDSALYLCASSSGLADQETQYFGPGTRLLVL.

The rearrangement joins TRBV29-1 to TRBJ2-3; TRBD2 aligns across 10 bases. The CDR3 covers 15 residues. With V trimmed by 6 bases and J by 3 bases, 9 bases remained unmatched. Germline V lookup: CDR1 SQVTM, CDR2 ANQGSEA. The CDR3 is CSVPPKAGGTDTQYF. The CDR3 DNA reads TGCAGCGTCCCCCCAAAAGCGGGAGGGACAGATACGCAGTATTTT.

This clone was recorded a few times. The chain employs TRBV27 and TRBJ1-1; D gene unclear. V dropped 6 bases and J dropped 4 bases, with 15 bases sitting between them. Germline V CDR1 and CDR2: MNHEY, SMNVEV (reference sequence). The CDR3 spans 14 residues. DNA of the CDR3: TGTGCCAGCAGACGGAGGGAGAGAGTCACTGAAGCTTTCTTT. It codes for CASRRRERVTEAFF.

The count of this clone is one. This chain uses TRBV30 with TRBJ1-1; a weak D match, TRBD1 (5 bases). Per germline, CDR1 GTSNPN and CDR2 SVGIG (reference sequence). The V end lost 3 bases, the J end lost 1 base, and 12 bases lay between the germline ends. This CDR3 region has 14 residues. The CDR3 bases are TGTGCCTGGAGCCGAGGGACGAAGAACACTGAAGCTTTCTTT. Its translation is CAWSRGTKNTEAFF.

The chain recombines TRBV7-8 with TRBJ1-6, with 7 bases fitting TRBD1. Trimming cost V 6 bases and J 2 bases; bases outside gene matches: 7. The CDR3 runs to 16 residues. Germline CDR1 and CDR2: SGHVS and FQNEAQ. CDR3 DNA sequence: TGTGCCAGCAGACTAGGACAGGAGGCCTATAATTCACCCCTCCACTTT. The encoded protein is CASRLGQEAYNSPLHF.

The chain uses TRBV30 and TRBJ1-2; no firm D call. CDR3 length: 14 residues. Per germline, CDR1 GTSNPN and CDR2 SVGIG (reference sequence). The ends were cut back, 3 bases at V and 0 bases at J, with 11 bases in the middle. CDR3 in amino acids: CAWRGTATNYGYTF. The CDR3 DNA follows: TGTGCCTGGAGAGGAACGGCTACTAACTATGGCTACACCTTC.

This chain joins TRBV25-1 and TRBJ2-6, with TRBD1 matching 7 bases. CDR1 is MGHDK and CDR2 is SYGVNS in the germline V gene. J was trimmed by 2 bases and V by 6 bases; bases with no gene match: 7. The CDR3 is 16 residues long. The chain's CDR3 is CASRASQGTGANVLTF. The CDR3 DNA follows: TGTGCCAGCAGGGCTTCACAGGGGACTGGGGCCAACGTCCTGACTTTC.

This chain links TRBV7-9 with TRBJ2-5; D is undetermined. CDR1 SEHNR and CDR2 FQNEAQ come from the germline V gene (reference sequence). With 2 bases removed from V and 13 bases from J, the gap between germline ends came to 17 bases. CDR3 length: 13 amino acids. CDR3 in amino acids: CASSLLLSPAPYF. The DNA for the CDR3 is TGTGCCAGCAGCTTACTTTTGTCCCCGGCACCGTACTTC.

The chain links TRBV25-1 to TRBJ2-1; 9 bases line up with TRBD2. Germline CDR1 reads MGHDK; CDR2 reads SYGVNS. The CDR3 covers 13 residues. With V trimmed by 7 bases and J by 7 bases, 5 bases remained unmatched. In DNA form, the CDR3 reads TGTGCCAGCACGGCGGGAGGGGTAAATGAGCAGTTCTTC. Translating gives CASTAGGVNEQFF.

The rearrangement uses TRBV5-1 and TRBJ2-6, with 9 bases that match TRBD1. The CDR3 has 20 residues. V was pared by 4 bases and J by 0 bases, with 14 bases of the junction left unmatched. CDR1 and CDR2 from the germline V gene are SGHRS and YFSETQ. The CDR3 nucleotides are TGCGCCAGCAGCCCCAAAACCGGGACAGGGCTTCTCTCTGGGGCCAACGTCCTGACTTTC. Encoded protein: CASSPKTGTGLLSGANVLTF.

The CDR3 DNA reads as TGTGCCAGCAGCTTGCCAGGACAGGGTTTCGTAGCTTTCTTT. Translation: CASSLPGQGFVAFF. V is TRBV5-4 and J is TRBJ1-1; 8 bases line up with TRBD1. This CDR3 has 14 residues. V lost 1 base and J lost 10; bases outside the gene matches: 9. In germline, CDR1 is SGHNT, CDR2 YYREEE (reference sequence).

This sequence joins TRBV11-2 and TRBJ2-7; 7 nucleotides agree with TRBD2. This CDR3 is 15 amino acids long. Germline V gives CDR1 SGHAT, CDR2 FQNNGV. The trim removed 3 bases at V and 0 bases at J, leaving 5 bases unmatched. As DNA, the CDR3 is TGTGCCAGCAGCTTCGGGGGGTTAAGCTCCTACGAGCAGTACTTC. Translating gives CASSFGGLSSYEQYF.

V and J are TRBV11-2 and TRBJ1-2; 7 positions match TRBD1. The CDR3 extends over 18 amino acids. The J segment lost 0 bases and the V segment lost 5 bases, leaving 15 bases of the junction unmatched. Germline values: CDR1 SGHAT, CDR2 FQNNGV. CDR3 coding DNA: TGTGCCAGCAGCCCACGACAGGGTAATTACCCGTCTAACTATGGCTACACCTTC. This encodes CASSPRQGNYPSNYGYTF. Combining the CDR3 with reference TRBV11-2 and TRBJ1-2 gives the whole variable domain EAGVAQSPRYKIIEKRQSVAFWCNPISGHATLYWYQQILGQGPKLLIQFQNNGVVDDSQLPKDRFSAERLKGVDSTLKIQPAKLEDSAVYLCASSPRQGNYPSNYGYTFGSGTRLTVV.

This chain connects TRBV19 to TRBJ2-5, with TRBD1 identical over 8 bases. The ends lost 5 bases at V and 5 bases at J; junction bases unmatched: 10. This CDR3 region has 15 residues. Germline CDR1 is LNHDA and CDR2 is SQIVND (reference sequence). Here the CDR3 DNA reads TGTGCCAGTAGTTCAAGGACAGGGAGTCGGGAGACCCAGTACTTC. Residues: CASSSRTGSRETQYF.

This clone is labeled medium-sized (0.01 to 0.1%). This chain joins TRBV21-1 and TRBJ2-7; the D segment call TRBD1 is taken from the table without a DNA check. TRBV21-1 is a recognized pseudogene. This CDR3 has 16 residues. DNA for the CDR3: TGTGCCAGCAGCAAAGTCTCGGCAGGGGAATCCTACGAGCAGTACTTC. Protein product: CASSKVSAGESYEQYF.

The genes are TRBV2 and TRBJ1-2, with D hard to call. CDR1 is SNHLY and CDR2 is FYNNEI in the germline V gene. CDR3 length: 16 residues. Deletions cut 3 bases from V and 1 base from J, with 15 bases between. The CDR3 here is CASSEPPGFYNYGYTF. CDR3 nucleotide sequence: TGTGCCAGCAGTGAGCCACCCGGATTCTATAACTATGGCTACACCTTC.

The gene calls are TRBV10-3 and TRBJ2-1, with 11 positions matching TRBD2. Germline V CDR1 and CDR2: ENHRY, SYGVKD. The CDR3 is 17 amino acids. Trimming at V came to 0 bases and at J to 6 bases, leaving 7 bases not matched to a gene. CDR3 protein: CAISESTGLAGTNEQFF. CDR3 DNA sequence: TGTGCCATCAGTGAGTCGACCGGACTAGCGGGTACCAATGAGCAGTTCTTC.

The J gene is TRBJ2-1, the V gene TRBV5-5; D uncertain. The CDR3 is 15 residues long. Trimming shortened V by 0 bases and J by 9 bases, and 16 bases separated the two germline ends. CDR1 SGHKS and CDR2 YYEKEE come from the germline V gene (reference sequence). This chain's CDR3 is CASSLALDWISEQFF. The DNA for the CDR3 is TGTGCCAGCAGCTTGGCGCTAGACTGGATCAGTGAGCAGTTCTTC.

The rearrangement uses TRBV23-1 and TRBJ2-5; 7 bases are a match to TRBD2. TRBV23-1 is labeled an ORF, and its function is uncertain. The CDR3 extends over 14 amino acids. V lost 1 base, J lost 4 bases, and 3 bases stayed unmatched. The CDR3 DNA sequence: TGCGCCAGCAGTCAATGGTGGGGGGGAGAGACCCAGTACTTC. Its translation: CASSQWWGGETQYF.

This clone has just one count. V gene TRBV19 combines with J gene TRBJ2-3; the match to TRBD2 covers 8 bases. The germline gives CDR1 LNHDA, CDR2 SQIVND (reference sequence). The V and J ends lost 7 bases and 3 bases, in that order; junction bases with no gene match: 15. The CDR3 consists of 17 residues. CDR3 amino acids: CASTDGGLGGETDTQYF. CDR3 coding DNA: TGTGCCAGTACCGATGGGGGACTAGGGGGAGAAACAGATACGCAGTATTTT.

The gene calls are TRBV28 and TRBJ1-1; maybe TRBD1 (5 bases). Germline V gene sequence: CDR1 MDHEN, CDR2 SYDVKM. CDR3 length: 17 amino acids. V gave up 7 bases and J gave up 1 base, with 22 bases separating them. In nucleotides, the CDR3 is TGTGCCAGCACCCGGGGCCCCTCCGGGACGGGGAACACTGAAGCTTTCTTT. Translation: CASTRGPSGTGNTEAFF.

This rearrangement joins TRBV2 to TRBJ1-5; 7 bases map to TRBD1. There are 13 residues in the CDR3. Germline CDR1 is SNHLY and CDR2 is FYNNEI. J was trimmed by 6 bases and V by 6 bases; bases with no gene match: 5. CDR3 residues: CASSNRGAQPQHF. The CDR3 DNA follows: TGTGCCAGCAGCAACAGGGGCGCTCAGCCCCAGCATTTT.

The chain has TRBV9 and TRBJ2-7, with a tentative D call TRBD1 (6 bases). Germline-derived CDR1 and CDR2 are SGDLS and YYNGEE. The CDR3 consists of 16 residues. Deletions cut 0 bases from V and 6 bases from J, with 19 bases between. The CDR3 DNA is TGTGCCAGCAGCGTAGCGTCACAGGGAGTTCTAGGCGAGCAGTACTTC. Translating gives CASSVASQGVLGEQYF. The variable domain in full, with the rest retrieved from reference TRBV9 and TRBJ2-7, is DSGVTQTPKHLITATGQRVTLRCSPRSGDLSVYWYQQSLDQGLQFLIQYYNGEERAKGNILERFSAQQFPDLHSELNLSSLELGDSALYFCASSVASQGVLGEQYFGPGTRLTVT.

The CDR3 reads CASSFRTHGELFF. In DNA form, the CDR3 reads TGTGCCAGCAGCTTCCGAACCCACGGGGAGCTGTTTTTT. V usage is TRBV7-6 and J usage is TRBJ2-2; D remains unclear. The CDR3 covers 13 residues. Trimming cost V 3 bases and J 7 bases, with 9 bases left between them. The germline V gene encodes CDR1 SGHVS and CDR2 FNYEAQ.